This paragraph reports one T cell receptor beta chain. The repertoire was sequenced with immunoSEQ multiplex PCR; TCRdb's copy has only in-frame clones and lacks some. The sample comprises about 60,000 clones, 92% of which are singletons, and 2% to 2.5% rests with the top ten. The data belong to a study of T cell changes during pregnancy in multiple sclerosis. In germline, CDR1 is SGHRS, CDR2 YFSETQ. The V gene end was trimmed by 5 bases and the J gene end by 0 bases; junction bases not matched to a gene: 4. The CDR3 is 17 residues long. The chain joins TRBV5-1 to TRBJ2-6; 11 positions agree with TRBD1. Sequenced here: peripheral blood, sampled in the first trimester of pregnancy. The clonotype comes from a female donor with multiple sclerosis, enrolled in a pregnancy study. The DNA for the CDR3 is TGCGCCAGCAGTGACGGGACAGGGGGCTCTGGGGCCAACGTCCTGACTTTC. As protein: CASSDGTGGSGANVLTF.